These 10 T cell receptor beta chains originate from one sample sequenced in a study of T cells after somatic rescue of genetic block. Method: immunoSEQ multiplex PCR; TCRdb's copy keeps in-frame clones and lacks some. Here the sample spans about 120,000 clones, 75% to 95% being singletons. Sequencing was done on a sample of peripheral blood mononuclear cells (PBMCs). Source of these receptors: a woman under 30.

This chain links TRBV18 with TRBJ1-2; D remains ambiguous. The germline V and J ends were trimmed by 0 bases and 3 bases, with 20 bases remaining between them. Germline CDR1 KGHSH, CDR2 LQKENI. The CDR3 runs 18 residues. Written as DNA, the CDR3 is TGTGCCAGCTCACCACCAGGCCTGTCAGCCCATAGAGACTATGGCTACACCTTC. This translates into CASSPPGLSAHRDYGYTF.

The V gene is TRBV5-6, the J gene TRBJ2-2, with TRBD2 matching over 8 bases. This CDR3 is 16 amino acids long. The germline V gene has CDR1 SGHDT and CDR2 YYEEEE. V gave up 1 base and J gave up 2 bases; unmatched junction bases: 4. CDR3 nucleotides: TGTGCCAGCAGCTTGTTGGCGGGGGGAAACACCGGGGAGCTGTTTTTT. Its protein is CASSLLAGGNTGELFF. Supplemented by reference TRBV5-6 and TRBJ2-2, the full variable domain reads DAGVTQSPTHLIKTRGQQVTLRCSPKSGHDTVSWYQQALGQGPQFIFQYYEEEERQRGNFPDRFSGHQFPNYSSELNVNALLLGDSALYLCASSLLAGGNTGELFFGEGSRLTVL.

With respect to this clone: Other DNA sequences in this sample translate to the same CDR3. V and J are TRBV6-5 and TRBJ1-5; 7 nucleotides agree with TRBD1. V trimming: 2 bases; J trimming: 5 bases; junction bases outside the gene matches: 0. The CDR3 extends over 13 amino acids. Per germline, CDR1 MNHEY and CDR2 SVGAGI. CDR3 DNA sequence: TGTGCCAGCAGTTACAGGGGGCATCAGCCCCAGCATTTT. This translates into CASSYRGHQPQHF.

Of note for this clone: Other DNA sequences within the sample encode an identical CDR3. V is TRBV18 and J is TRBJ2-7; no reliable D call. This CDR3 is 13 amino acids long. Trimming removed 2 bases at V and 1 base at J, with 6 bases between. Germline lookup yields CDR1 KGHSH and CDR2 LQKENI. This CDR3 is CASSPGGSYEQYF. CDR3 DNA: TGTGCCAGCTCACCAGGCGGATCCTACGAGCAGTACTTC. The full variable domain, with the rest looked up from reference TRBV18 and TRBJ2-7, is NAGVMQNPRHLVRRRGQEARLRCSPMKGHSHVYWYRQLPEEGLKFMVYLQKENIIDESGMPKERFSAEFPKEGPSILRIQQVVRGDSAAYFCASSPGGSYEQYFGPGTRLTVT.

The chain uses TRBV6-6 and TRBJ1-5; the D is unclear. V was clipped by 8 bases and J by 0 bases, with 14 bases between them. In germline, CDR1 is MNHNY, CDR2 SVGAGI (reference sequence). The CDR3 runs to 15 residues. The CDR3 bases are TGTGCCAGCGGTCTAGATGGGGTTAGCAATCAGCCCCAGCATTTT. Translating gives CASGLDGVSNQPQHF.

V and J are TRBV27 and TRBJ1-5, with 7 positions matching TRBD1. Per the germline V gene, CDR1 is MNHEY and CDR2 is SMNVEV (reference sequence). The ends lost 2 bases at V and 4 bases at J; junction bases unmatched: 2. This CDR3 spans 14 amino acids. CDR3 amino acids: CASSLPGGNQPQHF. The CDR3 DNA sequence: TGTGCCAGCAGTTTACCAGGGGGTAATCAGCCCCAGCATTTT.

This rearrangement joins TRBV7-8 to TRBJ2-1; unclear D gene. The germline V gene has CDR1 SGHVS and CDR2 FQNEAQ. There are 13 residues in the CDR3. Trimming stripped 2 bases from V and 8 bases from J, with 10 bases between. The CDR3 is CASSLFGTDEQFF. CDR3 coding DNA: TGTGCCAGCAGCTTATTCGGAACGGATGAGCAGTTCTTC.

J is TRBJ1-2 and V is TRBV5-1, with D perhaps TRBD1 (5 bases). Germline V gene lookup returns CDR1 SGHRS and CDR2 YFSETQ. The CDR3 runs to 14 residues. The V gene lost 5 bases and the J gene lost 2 bases, with 13 bases spanning the gap. CDR3 nucleotide sequence: TGCGCCAGCAGACACGAAGGACAAAACTATGGCTACACCTTC. Its translation: CASRHEGQNYGYTF.

This chain links TRBV5-1 with TRBJ1-4, with 10 bases fitting TRBD1. V shed 3 bases and J 8 bases; nucleotides not matched to a gene: 10. Germline lookup yields CDR1 SGHRS and CDR2 YFSETQ. The CDR3 has 16 residues. The DNA of the CDR3 is TGCGCCAGCAGCTCAGGTGGGGGACAGGGGAACGAAAAACTGTTTTTT. Translation gives CASSSGGGQGNEKLFF.

The chain recombines TRBV21-1 with TRBJ1-1. TRBV21-1 is reported as a pseudogene. The CDR3 is 15 amino acids. CDR3 sequence reads: CASSKEGGGDTEAFF. As DNA, the CDR3 is TGTGCCAGCAGCAAAGAGGGGGGTGGAGACACTGAAGCTTTCTTT.